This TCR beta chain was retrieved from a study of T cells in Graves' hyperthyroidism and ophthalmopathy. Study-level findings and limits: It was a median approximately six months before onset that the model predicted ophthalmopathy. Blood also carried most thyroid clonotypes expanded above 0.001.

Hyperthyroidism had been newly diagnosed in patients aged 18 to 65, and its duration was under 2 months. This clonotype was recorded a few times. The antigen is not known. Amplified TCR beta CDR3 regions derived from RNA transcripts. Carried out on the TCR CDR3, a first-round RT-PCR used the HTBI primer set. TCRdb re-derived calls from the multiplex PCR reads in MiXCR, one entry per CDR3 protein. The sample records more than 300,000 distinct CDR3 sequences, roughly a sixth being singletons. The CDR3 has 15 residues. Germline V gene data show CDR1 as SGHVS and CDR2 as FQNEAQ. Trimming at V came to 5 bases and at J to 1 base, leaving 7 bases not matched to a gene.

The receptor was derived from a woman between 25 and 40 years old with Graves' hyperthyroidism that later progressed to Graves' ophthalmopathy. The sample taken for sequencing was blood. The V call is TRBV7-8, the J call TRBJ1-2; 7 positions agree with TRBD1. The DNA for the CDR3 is TGTGCCAGCAGCCAGGGGACAGCCCTTAACTATGGCTACACCTTC. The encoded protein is CASSQGTALNYGYTF.